The 4 T cell receptor beta chains below come from one sample, sequenced in a study of blood T cell repertoires in COVID-19. Data came from immunoSEQ multiplex PCR; TCRdb stores just in-frame clones and leaves some out. This sample has roughly 250,000 clones, with roughly 87% found just once. Sequenced material: PBMCs or T cells enriched from blood (not recorded which). The receptors come from a woman under 40 with acute COVID-19.

This clone appeared once. The V call is TRBV27, the J call TRBJ1-5, with 9 bases lining up with TRBD1. CDR3 length: 13 amino acids. Losses at the gene ends were 6 bases for V and 4 bases for J; bases not matched to a gene: 1. Germline V gives CDR1 MNHEY, CDR2 SMNVEV (reference sequence). Written as DNA, the CDR3 is TGTGCCAGCAGAGACAGGGGGAATCAGCCCCAGCATTTT. Protein product: CASRDRGNQPQHF.

The J gene is TRBJ1-2, the V gene TRBV28, with 10 nucleotides matching TRBD1. CDR3 size: 13 residues. V shed 4 bases and J 7 bases; nucleotides not matched to a gene: 3. Germline loops: CDR1 MDHEN, CDR2 SYDVKM. This CDR3 is CASSSGQGIGYTF. The CDR3 region has the DNA TGTGCCAGCAGTTCGGGACAGGGGATTGGCTACACCTTC.

This clone was counted a single time. The chain combines TRBV5-1 with TRBJ1-4; D remains unclear. The CDR3 is made up of 15 amino acids. CDR1 and CDR2 (germline): SGHRS, YFSETQ. Trimming shortened V by 0 bases and J by 7 bases, and 13 bases separated the two germline ends. The CDR3 is CASSLAPGEGEKLFF. The DNA of the CDR3 is TGCGCCAGCAGCTTGGCGCCAGGTGAGGGTGAAAAACTGTTTTTT.

The chain has TRBV4-1 and TRBJ1-3, with D possibly matching TRBD1 (5 bases). Germline CDR1 and CDR2: MGHRA and YSYEKL. The CDR3 runs to 16 residues. The germline V and J ends were trimmed by 1 base and 0 bases, with 10 bases remaining between them. The CDR3 region has the DNA TGCGCCAGCAGCCAAGGGGGACTTAGCTCTGGAAACACCATATATTTT. Protein: CASSQGGLSSGNTIYF.